This T cell receptor (beta chain) was sequenced in a study of PD-L1 blockade in urothelial cancer. The CDR3 runs 13 residues. Trimming at V came to 7 bases and at J to 2 bases, leaving 4 bases not matched to a gene. The germline gives CDR1 ENHRY, CDR2 SYGVKD. Clones were sequenced by immunoSEQ multiplex PCR, and TCRdb holds only the in-frame ones, with some missing. The sample lists about 84,000 clones, roughly 80% occurring once. Patients suffered from locally advanced or metastatic urothelial carcinoma. The source of this sequence is a man in his 70s with urothelial cancer. The sample here was PBMCs, taken around atezolizumab (anti-PD-L1) treatment. The chain combines TRBV10-3 with TRBJ2-7; 8 bases agree with TRBD1. The CDR3 region is CAITTGDTYEQYF. In nucleotides, the CDR3 is TGTGCCATCACGACAGGGGACACCTACGAGCAGTACTTC.